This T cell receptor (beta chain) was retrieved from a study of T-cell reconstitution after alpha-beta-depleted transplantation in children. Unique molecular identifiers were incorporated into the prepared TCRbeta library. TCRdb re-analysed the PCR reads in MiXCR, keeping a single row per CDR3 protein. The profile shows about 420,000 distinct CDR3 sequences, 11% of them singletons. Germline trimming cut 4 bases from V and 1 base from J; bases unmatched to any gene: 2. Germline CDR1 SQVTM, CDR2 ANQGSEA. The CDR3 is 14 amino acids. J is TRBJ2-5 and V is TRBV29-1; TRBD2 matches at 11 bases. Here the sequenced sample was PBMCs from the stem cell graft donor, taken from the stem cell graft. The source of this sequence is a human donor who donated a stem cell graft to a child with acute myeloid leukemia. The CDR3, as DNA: TGCAGCGTTGCGACTAGCGGGGCCCAAGAGACCCAGTACTTC. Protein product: CSVATSGAQETQYF. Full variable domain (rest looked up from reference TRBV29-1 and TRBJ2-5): SAVISQKPSRDICQRGTSLTIQCQVDSQVTMMFWYRQQPGQSLTLIATANQGSEATYESGFVIDKFPISRPNLTFSTLTVSNMSPEDSSIYLCSVATSGAQETQYFGPGTRLLVL.